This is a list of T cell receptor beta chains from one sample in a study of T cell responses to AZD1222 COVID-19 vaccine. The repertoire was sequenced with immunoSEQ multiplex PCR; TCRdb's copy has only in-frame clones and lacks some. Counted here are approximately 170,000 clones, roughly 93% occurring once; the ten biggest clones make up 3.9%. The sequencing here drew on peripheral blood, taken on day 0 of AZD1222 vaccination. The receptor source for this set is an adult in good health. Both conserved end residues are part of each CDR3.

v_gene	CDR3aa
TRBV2	CASTELMNTEAFF
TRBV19	CASKVQGAITEAFF
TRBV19	CASWGVGLPNNEQFF
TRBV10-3	CAISERGQSDTQYF
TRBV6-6	CASSPKTASTNEKLFF
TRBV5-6	CASSQSTGSLYSNQPQHF
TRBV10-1	CASSEMEASVTEAFF
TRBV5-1	CASRSISGTLYNEQFF
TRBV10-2	CASSGGDRYDLTYEQYF
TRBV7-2	CATNAAEQFF
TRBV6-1	CASSEGPGQGQNTEAFF
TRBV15	CATSAGVGTEAFF
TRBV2	CASSGVTLLQHF
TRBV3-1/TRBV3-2	CASSQPTVDRGQTQYF
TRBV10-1	CASSELRSGGGGPYNEQFF
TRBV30	CAWSAGNQPQHF
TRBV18	CASSPMTGNSPLHF
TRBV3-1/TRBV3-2	CASSSLAGGKTQYF
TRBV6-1	CASSERDRDRHGYTF
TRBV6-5	CASSYSLYNEQFF
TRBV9	CASSVATGRLANYGYTF